The source of this T cell receptor beta chain is a study of blood T cells in healthy people across ages. Whole-study results and caveats: Samples with more naive T cells showed higher observed beta diversity. The recorded TCR beta diversity per million T cells decreased in a roughly linear manner with age.

The table lists this clonotype with a few counts. The target antigen is unknown. The CDR3 extends over 15 amino acids. In each sample, at least 7 million PBMCs were isolated. The use of a sample-barcoded 5' primer and a J-beta primer mix characterized a second PCR of roughly 6 to 11 cycles. TCRdb re-called the 5' RACE reads through MiXCR, storing one row per CDR3 protein. The repertoire holds roughly 500,000 distinct CDR3 sequences, with 27% as singletons. Material for sequencing was blood. The TCR originated in a woman in her 70s in good health. The V gene is TRBV12-3 or TRBV12-4, the J gene TRBJ2-5; 13 bases line up with TRBD2. The J call may be incorrect, as the DNA end agrees better with TRBJ2-7. The CDR3 spells CASSLGTSGGYEQYF. The CDR3 nucleotides read TGTGCCAGCAGTTTAGGGACTAGCGGGGGCTACGAGCAGTACTTC.